A selection of T cell receptor beta chains follows, all from one sample in a study of T cells in Graves' hyperthyroidism and ophthalmopathy. From the multiplex PCR reads, TCRdb called clonotypes with MiXCR, one entry per CDR3 protein. The sample shows approximately 690,000 distinct CDR3 sequences, around 21% of them seen only once. The sequenced sample was blood. The source of these receptors is a man aged 30 to 39 with Graves' ophthalmopathy. CDR3s include the opening cysteine and the closing phenylalanine or tryptophan. The D gene is left open where the match is weak. Where a row states a size, it is once, few, many or the class of an expanded clone; other rows omit it.

CDR3nt: TGCGCCAGCAGCGCACGCGCGAGACAGGGGCACGAGCAGTACTTC; CDR3aa: CASSARARQGHEQYF; v_gene: TRBV5-1; d_gene: TRBD1; abundance: many; j_gene: TRBJ2-7
CDR3nt: TGTGCCAGCACCAGTAGCGGGAGCAACGCGGATACGCAGTATTTT; CDR3aa: CASTSSGSNADTQYF; v_gene: TRBV12-3/TRBV12-4; d_gene: TRBD2; abundance: -; j_gene: TRBJ2-3
CDR3nt: TGTGCCAGCAGCTTAGCAGGTCTAGCGGGGCAAGAGACCCAGTACTTC; CDR3aa: CASSLAGLAGQETQYF; v_gene: TRBV7-9; d_gene: TRBD2; abundance: -; j_gene: TRBJ2-5
CDR3nt: TGCAGCGTTGCATCTAGGCAGGGTGGGGATGAGCAGTTCTTC; CDR3aa: CSVASRQGGDEQFF; v_gene: TRBV29-1; d_gene: -; abundance: few; j_gene: TRBJ2-1
CDR3nt: TGTGCCAGCAGGCCCCGAGGGAGATCTAAAGGGTACACTGAAGCTTTCTTT; CDR3aa: CASRPRGRSKGYTEAFF; v_gene: TRBV6-2/TRBV6-3; d_gene: -; abundance: many; j_gene: TRBJ1-1
CDR3nt: TGTGCCAGCACTCGGACTAGCGGGAGAAGGGGATCCAGAGAGACCCAGTACTTC; CDR3aa: CASTRTSGRRGSRETQYF; v_gene: TRBV27; d_gene: TRBD2; abundance: -; j_gene: TRBJ2-5
CDR3nt: TGCGCCAGCAGCATCCTTCGGGGAATAAGCACAGATACGCAGTATTTT; CDR3aa: CASSILRGISTDTQYF; v_gene: TRBV5-1; d_gene: -; abundance: -; j_gene: TRBJ2-3
CDR3nt: TGCGCCAGCAGCTTGGCCGGGCTAGCGGACTCCTACGAGCAGTACTTC; CDR3aa: CASSLAGLADSYEQYF; v_gene: TRBV5-1; d_gene: TRBD2; abundance: few; j_gene: TRBJ2-7
CDR3nt: TGTGCCAGCAGCTTAGTAGGGACAGGGATAAACAATGAGCAGTTCTTC; CDR3aa: CASSLVGTGINNEQFF; v_gene: TRBV7-6; d_gene: TRBD1; abundance: few; j_gene: TRBJ2-1
CDR3nt: TGTGCCAGCAGCTTGGGGCCCAACCAGGGGGTGTACGAGCAGTACTTC; CDR3aa: CASSLGPNQGVYEQYF; v_gene: TRBV7-9; d_gene: TRBD1; abundance: few; j_gene: TRBJ2-7
CDR3nt: TGTGCCAGCAGCCAAGATGGCCCATCACGACGAACAACAGGGGCAGACAATGAGCAGTTCTTC; CDR3aa: CASSQDGPSRRTTGADNEQFF; v_gene: TRBV3-1; d_gene: TRBD1; abundance: -; j_gene: TRBJ2-1
CDR3nt: TGTGCCTGGGACAGGGGGAGTCAGCCCCAGCATTTT; CDR3aa: CAWDRGSQPQHF; v_gene: TRBV30; d_gene: TRBD1; abundance: many; j_gene: TRBJ1-5
CDR3nt: TGTGCCAGCAGTGAGTCGGGGACAGCCTACGAGCAGTACTTC; CDR3aa: CASSESGTAYEQYF; v_gene: TRBV6-1; d_gene: TRBD1; abundance: -; j_gene: TRBJ2-7
CDR3nt: TGTGCCAGCAGTACCCACACTTCCTACGAGCAGTACTTC; CDR3aa: CASSTHTSYEQYF; v_gene: TRBV27; d_gene: -; abundance: few; j_gene: TRBJ2-7
CDR3nt: TGTGCCAGCAGCTTTACCGGCGGGGAGAATGAAAAACTGTTTTTT; CDR3aa: CASSFTGGENEKLFF; v_gene: TRBV11-2; d_gene: -; abundance: few; j_gene: TRBJ1-4
CDR3nt: TGCGCCAGCAGCTTGGGTGACGCCGGGGAGCTGTTTTTT; CDR3aa: CASSLGDAGELFF; v_gene: TRBV5-1; d_gene: -; abundance: -; j_gene: TRBJ2-2
CDR3nt: TGCGCCAGCAGCTTGGGGCAGGGGGCTGTGGAGCAGTACTTC; CDR3aa: CASSLGQGAVEQYF; v_gene: TRBV5-1; d_gene: TRBD1; abundance: -; j_gene: TRBJ2-7
CDR3nt: TGCGCCAGCAGCTTGGGACAGGGGTTGACACCCCTCCACTTT; CDR3aa: CASSLGQGLTPLHF; v_gene: TRBV5-1; d_gene: TRBD1; abundance: many; j_gene: TRBJ1-6
CDR3nt: TGTGCCAGCAGCTCCCCGGGCCCCGCGGGATCCTACGAGCAGTACTTC; CDR3aa: CASSSPGPAGSYEQYF; v_gene: TRBV13; d_gene: -; abundance: -; j_gene: TRBJ2-7
CDR3nt: TGTGCCAGCAGAGGAGGGGTCGGTAGGGATTCACCCCTCCACTTT; CDR3aa: CASRGGVGRDSPLHF; v_gene: TRBV6-1; d_gene: -; abundance: few; j_gene: TRBJ1-6
CDR3nt: TGTGCCAGCAGTACAAACCCGGGAGTTCTAGCGGGAGGGCCTGAGACCGAGCAGTACTTC; CDR3aa: CASSTNPGVLAGGPETEQYF; v_gene: TRBV5-5; d_gene: TRBD2; abundance: -; j_gene: TRBJ2-7
CDR3nt: TGTGCCAGCAGCATTACAGGTGGGATCTATGGCTACACCTTC; CDR3aa: CASSITGGIYGYTF; v_gene: TRBV7-8; d_gene: -; abundance: -; j_gene: TRBJ1-2
CDR3nt: TGCGCCAGCAGCTTGGTAGGGGCAGGGGCTGAAGCTTTCTTT; CDR3aa: CASSLVGAGAEAFF; v_gene: TRBV5-1; d_gene: -; abundance: -; j_gene: TRBJ1-1
CDR3nt: TGCGCCAGCAGCGGCGGGAGGGGAGGCGATGAGCAGTTCTTC; CDR3aa: CASSGGRGGDEQFF; v_gene: TRBV5-1; d_gene: TRBD2; abundance: -; j_gene: TRBJ2-1
CDR3nt: TGTGCCAGCAGTTCCCCCGGGACAGGGGCCTATGGCTACACCTTC; CDR3aa: CASSSPGTGAYGYTF; v_gene: TRBV6-9; d_gene: TRBD1; abundance: -; j_gene: TRBJ1-2
CDR3nt: TGTGCCAGCAGCCTGACAGACCTCAGCAATCAGCCCCAGCATTTT; CDR3aa: CASSLTDLSNQPQHF; v_gene: TRBV7-2; d_gene: -; abundance: many; j_gene: TRBJ1-5
CDR3nt: TGTGGCTCCTCGGGGACAGGGCCGAACGAGCAGTACTTC; CDR3aa: CGSSGTGPNEQYF; v_gene: TRBV7-9; d_gene: TRBD1; abundance: few; j_gene: TRBJ2-7
CDR3nt: TGTGCCAGCAGTGAATGGACAGGGGACGGTAACACTGAAGCTTTCTTT; CDR3aa: CASSEWTGDGNTEAFF; v_gene: TRBV2; d_gene: TRBD1; abundance: many; j_gene: TRBJ1-1
CDR3nt: TGTGCCAGCAGCTGGCAGGAGTCTGGCTACACCTTC; CDR3aa: CASSWQESGYTF; v_gene: TRBV7-2; d_gene: -; abundance: few; j_gene: TRBJ1-2
CDR3nt: TGTGCCTCCGGGACCTTCATCGAGACCCGGTACTTC; CDR3aa: CASGTFIETRYF; v_gene: TRBV2; d_gene: -; abundance: -; j_gene: TRBJ2-5
CDR3nt: TGTGCCAGCAGCTTAGGGCCAGCGGGAGTTACCGGGGAGCTGTTTTTT; CDR3aa: CASSLGPAGVTGELFF; v_gene: TRBV7-9; d_gene: TRBD2; abundance: -; j_gene: TRBJ2-2
CDR3nt: TGTGCCAGCAGTCCCGGGACAGTGTATGGAAACACCATATATTTT; CDR3aa: CASSPGTVYGNTIYF; v_gene: TRBV12-3/TRBV12-4; d_gene: TRBD1; abundance: -; j_gene: TRBJ1-3
CDR3nt: TGTGCCAGCAGGACTACAGGGGCGCAGTACTTC; CDR3aa: CASRTTGAQYF; v_gene: TRBV28; d_gene: TRBD1; abundance: many; j_gene: TRBJ2-7
CDR3nt: TGTGCCAGCAGTTTACTTCCTGCGGGAGGCTACAACGAGCAGTACTTC; CDR3aa: CASSLLPAGGYNEQYF; v_gene: TRBV28; d_gene: TRBD2; abundance: many; j_gene: TRBJ2-7
CDR3nt: TGTGCCAGCAGTCATACCCGACGGAACACTGAAGCTTTCTTT; CDR3aa: CASSHTRRNTEAFF; v_gene: TRBV7-9; d_gene: -; abundance: many; j_gene: TRBJ1-1
CDR3nt: TGTGCCAGCAGGGCGGGATACGGGGAGCTGTTTTTT; CDR3aa: CASRAGYGELFF; v_gene: TRBV28; d_gene: -; abundance: many; j_gene: TRBJ2-2
CDR3nt: TGTGCCATCGGGAGGGGAGACACCGGGGAGCTGTTTTTT; CDR3aa: CAIGRGDTGELFF; v_gene: TRBV10-3; d_gene: TRBD2; abundance: few; j_gene: TRBJ2-2
CDR3nt: TGTGCCTGGAGTGTACCCGGGAACAATGAGCAGTTCTTC; CDR3aa: CAWSVPGNNEQFF; v_gene: TRBV30; d_gene: -; abundance: few; j_gene: TRBJ2-1
CDR3nt: TGTGCCAGCACCGTAACGGAAGGGGTGGGCTATGGCTACACCTTC; CDR3aa: CASTVTEGVGYGYTF; v_gene: TRBV2; d_gene: -; abundance: -; j_gene: TRBJ1-2
CDR3nt: TGCAGCGTTGCCCGAATAGCGGGAGGGCCCAGCACAGATACGCAGTATTTT; CDR3aa: CSVARIAGGPSTDTQYF; v_gene: TRBV29-1; d_gene: TRBD2; abundance: many; j_gene: TRBJ2-3
CDR3nt: TGTGCCAGCAGTTTGAGGGACTTATACAATGAGCAGTTCTTC; CDR3aa: CASSLRDLYNEQFF; v_gene: TRBV27; d_gene: -; abundance: few; j_gene: TRBJ2-1